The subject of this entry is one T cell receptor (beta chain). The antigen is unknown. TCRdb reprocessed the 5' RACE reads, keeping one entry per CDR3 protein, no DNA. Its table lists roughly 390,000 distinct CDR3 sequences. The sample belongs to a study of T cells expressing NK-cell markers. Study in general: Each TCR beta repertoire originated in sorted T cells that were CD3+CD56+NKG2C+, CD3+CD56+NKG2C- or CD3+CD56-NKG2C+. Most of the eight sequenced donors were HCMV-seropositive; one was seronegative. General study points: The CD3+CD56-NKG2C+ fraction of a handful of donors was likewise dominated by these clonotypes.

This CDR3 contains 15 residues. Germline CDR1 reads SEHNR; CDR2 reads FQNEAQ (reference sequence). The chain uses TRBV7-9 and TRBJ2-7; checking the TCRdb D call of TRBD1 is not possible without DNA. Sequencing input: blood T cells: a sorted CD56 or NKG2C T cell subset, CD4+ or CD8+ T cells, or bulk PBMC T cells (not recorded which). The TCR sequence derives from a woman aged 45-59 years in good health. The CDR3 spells CASSLVITDNYEQYF.